The source of this T cell receptor beta chain is a study of regulatory T cells in long-lasting Graves disease. General study results and limits: With persistent disease, TRBV28, TRBJ1-2 and TRBJ2-5 were the favored segments.

Stated time point: persistent/refractory GD, antithyroid drugs over 5 years with positive TRAb. The TCR library used RNA extracted from PBMCs. Many counts were recorded for this clonotype. The antigen remains undetermined. The CDR3 runs to 14 residues. Germline lookup yields CDR1 MDHEN and CDR2 SYDVKM. The V end lost 4 bases, the J end lost 0 bases, and 10 bases lay between the germline ends. Through Arm-PCR of CDR3 regions and iRepertoire HTBI primers, TCR beta libraries were built. MiXCR was run by TCRdb on the multiplex PCR reads, yielding one entry per CDR3 protein. The table shows about 430,000 distinct CDR3 sequences, with 21% occurring only once.

The sample was peripheral blood mononuclear cells (PBMCs), taken when the disease was refractory, from a patient treated with antithyroid drugs. V is TRBV28 and J is TRBJ2-7, with D unresolved. The sequence came from a female donor with Graves disease. CDR3 residues: CASSSGGGSYEQYF. As DNA, the CDR3 is TGTGCCAGCAGTTCCGGTGGTGGCTCCTACGAGCAGTACTTC.